Below, 20 T cell receptor beta chains from the same sample are listed, as sequenced in a study of monozygotic twins with cystic fibrosis. Measured with immunoSEQ multiplex PCR; TCRdb has only the in-frame clones, and not every one. The sample yields 20,000 to 25,000 clones, approximately 97% seen once. Material for sequencing was blood. The receptors come from a girl aged 10-17 years with cystic fibrosis.

The rearrangement joins TRBV14 to TRBJ2-2, with D perhaps matching TRBD1 or TRBD2 (6 bases each). This CDR3 is 18 amino acids long. CDR1 SGHDN and CDR2 FVKESK come from the germline V gene. Trimming removed 2 bases at V and 4 bases at J, with 20 bases between. The CDR3 DNA is TGTGCCAGCAGCCAAACACAGGGACTGGTACTGGGCACCGGGGAGCTGTTTTTT. It codes for CASSQTQGLVLGTGELFF.

The V call is TRBV7-8, the J call TRBJ2-3, with D hard to call. CDR3 size: 14 residues. CDR1 and CDR2 from the germline V gene are SGHVS and FQNEAQ. Trimming took 2 bases from V and 2 from J, leaving 8 bases between them. The CDR3 loop reads CASSLWGTTDTQYF. CDR3 DNA sequence: TGTGCCAGCAGCTTATGGGGAACCACAGATACGCAGTATTTT.

This sequence joins TRBV15 and TRBJ1-2; D is undetermined. The CDR3 covers 13 residues. Trimming pared 0 bases from V and 0 bases from J, leaving 2 bases between. Germline V CDR1 and CDR2: LNHNV, YYDKDF (reference sequence). CDR3 bases: TGTGCCACCAGCAGAGATCCTAACTATGGCTACACCTTC. Translated: CATSRDPNYGYTF.

The chain employs TRBV7-9 and TRBJ2-1; 10 bases are a match to TRBD2. Germline V CDR1 and CDR2: SEHNR, FQNEAQ (reference sequence). This CDR3 comprises 15 residues. Trimming took 5 bases from V and 10 from J; bases not matched to a gene: 11. This CDR3 reads CASSPGLAEFAEQFF. In DNA form, the CDR3 reads TGTGCCAGCAGCCCCGGACTAGCGGAATTCGCCGAGCAGTTCTTC.

V gene TRBV18 combines with J gene TRBJ2-7, with D possibly matching TRBD1 (6 bases). This CDR3 is 12 amino acids long. Trimming took off 2 bases at V and 7 bases at J, with 9 bases between the two ends. Germline-derived CDR1 and CDR2 are KGHSH and LQKENI. This CDR3 reads CASSPGGWEQYV. Written as DNA, the CDR3 is TGTGCCAGCTCACCAGGGGGCTGGGAGCAGTACGTC.

The chain uses TRBV2 and TRBJ2-4; 9 positions match TRBD1. V lost 6 bases to trimming and J lost 5 bases; unmatched junction nucleotides: 8. Germline V gene sequence: CDR1 SNHLY, CDR2 FYNNEI. The CDR3 is 15 amino acids. CDR3 DNA: TGTGCCAGCAGGCTGGACAGGGGACCACAAAACATTCAGTACTTC. Translating gives CASRLDRGPQNIQYF.

This chain connects TRBV7-2 to TRBJ2-7, with D possibly being TRBD2 (5 bases). V was clipped by 7 bases and J by 0 bases, with 25 bases between them. This CDR3 spans 18 amino acids. Germline CDR1 is SGHTA and CDR2 is FQGNSA. CDR3 bases: TGTGCCAGCACACTCCCCGGTGCAGCCACTAGTCGCTCCTACGAGCAGTACTTC. Translated, it gives CASTLPGAATSRSYEQYF.

This clone was observed once. The chain joins TRBV28 to TRBJ2-7; D is unresolved. The CDR3 has 13 residues. Germline CDR1 reads MDHEN; CDR2 reads SYDVKM. Trimming removed 7 bases from V and 4 bases from J, with 14 bases in between. DNA of the CDR3: TGTGCCAGCACCTTTGATGCTGCATACGAGCAGTACGTC. Protein product: CASTFDAAYEQYV.

This chain connects TRBV6-1 to TRBJ1-5; D uncertain. Germline CDR1 MNHNS, CDR2 SASEGT. The CDR3 is made up of 14 amino acids. Trimming took off 0 bases at V and 2 bases at J, with 5 bases between the two ends. The CDR3 region is CASSEAGGNQPQHF. CDR3 DNA sequence: TGTGCCAGCAGTGAAGCTGGGGGCAATCAGCCCCAGCATTTT.

This chain links TRBV4-2 with TRBJ1-1; weak D call: TRBD1 (5 bases). V lost 0 bases and J 8 bases, leaving 13 bases between the germline ends. In germline, CDR1 is LGHNA, CDR2 YNFKEQ. The CDR3 totals 14 residues. The CDR3 DNA reads TGTGCCAGCAGCCAAGAAATGAAGGGACCGGAAGCTTTCTTT. Protein: CASSQEMKGPEAFF.

V usage is TRBV20-1 and J usage is TRBJ1-2; D ambiguous. V was cut by 3 bases and J by 13 bases, with 9 bases left in between. The germline gives CDR1 DFQATT, CDR2 SNEGSKA (reference sequence). This CDR3 is built from 9 residues. The CDR3 DNA is TGCAGTGCTAGTTTGCAACCCACCTTC. Amino acid sequence: CSASLQPTF.

The CDR3 region is CASSPLGGTGNEQFF. For the CDR3, the DNA is TGCGCCAGCAGCCCCCTCGGGGGGACTGGCAATGAGCAGTTCTTC. The V and J genes are TRBV4-3 and TRBJ2-1; 7 bases match TRBD2. Germline assignment: CDR1 LGHNA and CDR2 YSLEER. J gave up 6 bases and V 4 bases, and 9 bases lay outside the gene matches. The CDR3 is 15 residues long.

This sequence joins TRBV11-2 and TRBJ1-4; D ambiguous. This CDR3 has 15 amino acids. CDR1 and CDR2 from the germline V gene are SGHAT and FQNNGV. The germline V and J ends were trimmed by 1 base and 7 bases, with 13 bases remaining between them. CDR3 protein: CASSLVSGFGEKLFF. CDR3 sequence (DNA): TGTGCCAGCAGCTTAGTAAGCGGGTTCGGTGAAAAACTGTTTTTT.

The chain carries TRBV29-1 and TRBJ1-2, with D perhaps TRBD1 (6 bases). Germline CDR1 is SQVTM and CDR2 is ANQGSEA. This CDR3 is built from 12 residues. Trimming cost V 6 bases and J 3 bases, with 11 bases left between them. DNA of the CDR3: TGCAGCGTACAGGGACCTGACTATGGCTACACCTTC. Translating it yields CSVQGPDYGYTF. The complete variable domain, with remaining parts taken from reference TRBV29-1 and TRBJ1-2, reads SAVISQKPSRDICQRGTSLTIQCQVDSQVTMMFWYRQQPGQSLTLIATANQGSEATYESGFVIDKFPISRPNLTFSTLTVSNMSPEDSSIYLCSVQGPDYGYTFGSGTRLTVV.

This clone was seen once. The V call is TRBV10-1, the J call TRBJ2-1; 7 bases agree with TRBD2. Germline V gives CDR1 WNHNN, CDR2 SYGVQD (reference sequence). This CDR3 is 16 amino acids long. J gave up 7 bases and V 2 bases, and 11 bases lay outside the gene matches. DNA for the CDR3: TGCGCCAGCAGTGAGAACCCGGGAGGAACAACGAATGAGCAGTTCTTC. Its protein product is CASSENPGGTTNEQFF.

The CDR3 DNA follows: TGTGCCACCCGGGGCCGCAGCCCCACAGATACGCAGTATTTT. This translates into CATRGRSPTDTQYF. The chain recombines TRBV10-3 with TRBJ2-3, with D perhaps matching TRBD1 or TRBD2 (5 bases each). The CDR3 loop spans 14 amino acids. Looked up from germline, CDR1 is ENHRY and CDR2 is SYGVKD. The V gene lost 10 bases and the J gene lost 2 bases, with 16 bases spanning the gap.

The chain uses TRBV28 and TRBJ2-7, with TRBD1 as a possible D gene (6 bases). CDR3 length: 13 amino acids. Germline V gives CDR1 MDHEN, CDR2 SYDVKM. Trimming stripped 2 bases from V and 5 bases from J, with 10 bases between. As DNA, the CDR3 is TGTGCCAGCAGTTTAATCAGGGGCGACGAGCAGTACTTC. This sequence encodes CASSLIRGDEQYF.

V and J are TRBV29-1 and TRBJ1-1, with 7 bases lining up with TRBD1. CDR3 length: 12 residues. Trimming cost V 5 bases and J 3 bases; bases outside gene matches: 3. The germline CDR1 and CDR2 sequences are SQVTM and ANQGSEA. The CDR3 DNA sequence: TGCAGCGTTCAGGGGGGGTACACTGAAGCTTTCTTT. Encoded protein: CSVQGGYTEAFF.

The rearrangement uses TRBV6-1 and TRBJ2-3; possible D gene TRBD2, 5 bases. Germline values: CDR1 MNHNS, CDR2 SASEGT. V was trimmed by 4 bases and J by 4 bases, leaving 15 bases between them. The CDR3 spans 15 residues. The CDR3, as DNA: TGTGCCAGCAGTGTACTACTAGTTTCGCCAGATACGCAGTATTTT. This sequence encodes CASSVLLVSPDTQYF.

This clone was observed once. V and J are TRBV2 and TRBJ2-1; 8 nucleotides match TRBD1. The CDR3 runs 15 residues. With V trimmed by 7 bases and J by 2 bases, 7 bases remained unmatched. CDR1 and CDR2 (germline): SNHLY, FYNNEI. DNA for the CDR3: TGTGCCAGCAACCCTGGACAGGGCACCTACAATGAGCAGTTCTTC. Protein: CASNPGQGTYNEQFF.